One and the same sample provided the 24 T cell receptor beta chains below, sequenced in a study of regulatory T cells in long-lasting Graves disease. The sample's time point: newly diagnosed GD, antithyroid drugs for less than 3 months. The authors made the TCR library using RNA they extracted from PBMCs. Construction of the TCR beta libraries employed iRepertoire HTBI primers in conjunction with Arm-PCR of CDR3 regions. MiXCR, run by TCRdb on the multiplex PCR reads, gives a single entry per CDR3 protein. Altogether around 500,000 distinct CDR3 sequences are present, approximately 13% being singletons, with the ten largest covering over 7.5%. The data also belong to a second study, concerning T cells in Graves' hyperthyroidism and ophthalmopathy.

Sequencing was performed on peripheral blood mononuclear cells (PBMCs), taken at new diagnosis, from a patient treated with antithyroid drugs. The receptors stem from a man between 25 and 39 years old with Graves disease.

This clonotype was observed at least ten times. The V and J genes are TRBV6-2 or TRBV6-3 and TRBJ2-5, with D possibly TRBD1 on 6 matching bases. Trimming took 5 bases from V and 5 from J, leaving 21 bases between them. CDR3 length: 16 residues. Germline assignment: CDR1 MNHEY and CDR2 SVGEGT. The CDR3 reads CASSEGDRPKGETQYF. CDR3 bases: TGTGCCAGCAGTGAGGGAGACAGGCCCAAGGGTGAGACCCAGTACTTC.

The chain is built from TRBV11-2 and TRBJ2-4; TRBD1 matches 12 bases. The CDR3 runs to 19 residues. Per the germline V gene, CDR1 is SGHAT and CDR2 is FQNNGV. V shed 3 bases, J shed 3 bases, and the junction held 12 bases outside the gene matches. CDR3 sequence (DNA): TGTGCCAGCAGCTTTCGCGGGACAGGGGGCGGTTACGGCAAAAACATTCAGTACTTC. Protein sequence: CASSFRGTGGGYGKNIQYF.

There are many counts of this clonotype. The chain links TRBV11-3 to TRBJ2-5; D not certain. Germline V gene lookup returns CDR1 SGHNT and CDR2 YENEEA. V shed 1 base and J shed 4 bases, with 10 bases lying between them. The length of the CDR3 is 14 residues. This CDR3 is CASSLGLGSETQYF. CDR3 bases: TGTGCCAGCAGCTTAGGCCTGGGGTCAGAGACCCAGTACTTC.

In its sample, this clonotype was seen many times. The chain carries TRBV19 and TRBJ1-4, with a tentative D call TRBD1 (6 bases). The germline V gene encodes CDR1 LNHDA and CDR2 SQIVND (reference sequence). The V end lost 9 bases, the J end lost 11 bases, and 19 bases lay between the germline ends. CDR3 size: 13 residues. The CDR3 DNA reads as TGTGCCAGCGGAACGGACTACAGGGCCAAACTGTTTTTT. Protein: CASGTDYRAKLFF.

Ten or more counts support this clonotype. The chain carries TRBV12-3 or TRBV12-4 and TRBJ2-2, with D perhaps matching TRBD2 (5 bases). This CDR3 is 15 amino acids long. The germline V and J ends were trimmed by 0 bases and 5 bases, with 10 bases remaining between them. The CDR3 DNA sequence: TGTGCCAGCAGTTTAGCGATCAGCGGTACCGGGGAGCTGTTTTTT. Translating it yields CASSLAISGTGELFF.

This clonotype was seen many times. The genes are TRBV27 and TRBJ2-1; the D is unclear. Germline V lookup: CDR1 MNHEY, CDR2 SMNVEV (reference sequence). Trimming shortened V by 5 bases and J by 0 bases, and 14 bases separated the two germline ends. The CDR3 loop spans 16 amino acids. CDR3 coding DNA: TGTGCCAGCAGTGTCTGGAGTCTGAGCTCCTACAATGAGCAGTTCTTC. Its translation: CASSVWSLSSYNEQFF.

This clonotype was seen ten or more times. V gene TRBV5-1 combines with J gene TRBJ2-1; 11 bases fit TRBD1. The trim removed 4 bases at V and 4 bases at J, leaving 4 bases unmatched. The CDR3 has 15 residues. Germline V gives CDR1 SGHRS, CDR2 YFSETQ. CDR3 residues: CASSNGQGAYNEQFF. The CDR3 DNA follows: TGCGCCAGCAGCAACGGACAGGGGGCGTACAATGAGCAGTTCTTC.

The table lists this clonotype with a few counts. One base away lies a much larger clone, so this may be a sequencing read error. The chain couples TRBV3-1 to TRBJ2-7; a possible D gene is TRBD1 (6 bases). Germline V gene sequence: CDR1 LGHDT, CDR2 YNNKEL (reference sequence). Trimming removed 2 bases from V and 2 bases from J, with 10 bases in between. The CDR3 has 14 residues. CDR3: CASSQNRATYEQYF. Here the CDR3 DNA reads TGTGCCAGCAGCCAAAACAGGGCAACCTACGAGCAGTACTTC.

There are many counts of this clonotype. The chain carries TRBV20-1 and TRBJ2-1; 12 nucleotides match TRBD2. The germline CDR1 and CDR2 sequences are DFQATT and SNEGSKA (reference sequence). V was pared by 3 bases and J by 9 bases, with 9 bases of the junction left unmatched. The CDR3 sequence is 15 residues long. The CDR3 DNA reads as TGCAGTGCTAGTCCTCCGACTAGCGGGAGTTCTGAGCAGTTCTTC. Translated: CSASPPTSGSSEQFF.

At least ten counts were recorded for this clonotype. The V and J genes are TRBV20-1 and TRBJ2-7; TRBD2 agrees at 13 bases. The J segment lost 5 bases and the V segment lost 4 bases, leaving 20 bases of the junction unmatched. The CDR3 extends over 19 amino acids. Germline V gene sequence: CDR1 DFQATT, CDR2 SNEGSKA (reference sequence). CDR3 nucleotides: TGCAGTGCTATTCCCGGGACTAGCGGGATTAACCCCCGCCTGGACGAGCAGTACTTC. Residues: CSAIPGTSGINPRLDEQYF.

This clonotype was picked up many times. The chain carries TRBV11-2 and TRBJ2-3; TRBD2 aligns across 11 bases. Germline assignment: CDR1 SGHAT and CDR2 FQNNGV. The CDR3 has 15 residues. J was trimmed by 4 bases and V by 5 bases; bases with no gene match: 5. The CDR3 reads CASSRLAGLADTQYF. As DNA, the CDR3 is TGTGCCAGCAGCCGACTAGCGGGATTGGCAGATACGCAGTATTTT. The full variable domain, rest sourced from reference TRBV11-2 and TRBJ2-3, is EAGVAQSPRYKIIEKRQSVAFWCNPISGHATLYWYQQILGQGPKLLIQFQNNGVVDDSQLPKDRFSAERLKGVDSTLKIQPAKLEDSAVYLCASSRLAGLADTQYFGPGTRLTVL.

A few counts support this clonotype. The chain joins TRBV6-1 to TRBJ1-5; no firm D call. This CDR3 spans 14 amino acids. From germline, CDR1 is MNHNS and CDR2 SASEGT. With 6 bases removed from V and 0 bases from J, the gap between germline ends came to 9 bases. CDR3 nucleotides: TGTGCCAGCAGCCCCAGCCATAGCAATCAGCCCCAGCATTTT. Amino acid sequence: CASSPSHSNQPQHF.

This rearrangement joins TRBV6-1 to TRBJ2-7; TRBD1 aligns across 9 bases. Germline-derived CDR1 and CDR2 are MNHNS and SASEGT. This CDR3 is built from 12 residues. J was trimmed by 11 bases and V by 6 bases; bases with no gene match: 8. CDR3 amino acids: CASSPDRGAEYF. CDR3 sequence (DNA): TGTGCCAGCAGCCCCGACAGGGGGGCCGAGTACTTC.

About this clonotype itself: This could be a read error, since a much larger clone is one nucleotide away. The chain joins TRBV27 to TRBJ2-3; 8 positions agree with TRBD2. The J call may be wrong; the DNA end is better matched by TRBJ2-1. The CDR3 has 12 amino acids. Germline values: CDR1 MNHEY, CDR2 SMNVEV (reference sequence). For the CDR3, the DNA is TGTGCCAGCGGTTTGGGACTAGAAGAGCAGTTCTTC. Translation gives CASGLGLEEQFF.

In this sample, this clonotype turned up many times. The rearrangement joins TRBV29-1 to TRBJ2-1; a possible D gene is TRBD1 (6 bases). V was cut by 7 bases and J by 7 bases, with 14 bases left in between. This CDR3 contains 12 residues. Per germline, CDR1 SQVTM and CDR2 ANQGSEA. The CDR3, as DNA: TGCAGCGCGACAGGTATGGGGAATGAGCAGTTCTTC. Protein: CSATGMGNEQFF.

This clonotype was seen only a few times. The chain combines TRBV6-1 with TRBJ1-6; 9 nucleotides agree with TRBD1. Germline CDR1 is MNHNS and CDR2 is SASEGT. The CDR3 loop spans 14 amino acids. The trim removed 6 bases at V and 13 bases at J, leaving 10 bases unmatched. The CDR3 spells CASSHEDRGSPLHF. DNA for the CDR3: TGTGCCAGCAGCCACGAGGACAGGGGTTCTCCCCTCCACTTT.

Here the CDR3 reads CASSTTPIIPEEKLFF. In nucleotides, the CDR3 is TGTGCCAGCAGCACGACACCGATTATACCTGAGGAAAAACTGTTTTTT. The genes are TRBV28 and TRBJ1-4; D is uncertain. Between the trimmed V and J ends, which lost 6 bases and 8 bases, there was a span of 22 bases. CDR1 MDHEN and CDR2 SYDVKM come from the germline V gene. The CDR3 is 16 residues long.

At least ten counts were recorded for this clonotype. The chain combines TRBV6-1 with TRBJ1-5; D is unclear. In germline, CDR1 is MNHNS, CDR2 SASEGT. The CDR3 is 13 residues long. Trimming shortened V by 2 bases and J by 7 bases, and 9 bases separated the two germline ends. CDR3 bases: TGTGCCAGCAGTGAACGGCGGGGACAGCCCCAGCATTTT. Translating it yields CASSERRGQPQHF.

This clonotype was seen repeatedly, ten times or more. The rearrangement uses TRBV6-5 and TRBJ2-7; 9 nucleotides line up with TRBD1. V dropped 2 bases and J dropped 3; count of bases not matched to a gene: 5. The CDR3 length is 15 residues. Looked up from germline, CDR1 is MNHEY and CDR2 is SVGAGI. CDR3 loop: CASSYRDRVIYEQYF. CDR3 in DNA: TGTGCCAGCAGTTACCGGGACAGGGTTATCTACGAGCAGTACTTC.

As to this clonotype: Since a much larger clone is just one base distant, this may be a read error. The chain uses TRBV12-3 or TRBV12-4 and TRBJ2-7, with 9 positions matching TRBD2. The CDR3 runs to 14 residues. With V trimmed by 10 bases and J by 3 bases, 10 bases remained unmatched. CDR3 in DNA: TGTGCCACCCGGGTAGCGGGAGTGGACTACGAGCAGTACTTC. This translates into CATRVAGVDYEQYF.

This clonotype appeared many times. This chain connects TRBV6-1 to TRBJ1-1, with 9 bases aligning to TRBD1. The CDR3 spans 15 residues. CDR1 MNHNS and CDR2 SASEGT come from the germline V gene. The V gene end was trimmed by 6 bases and the J gene end by 5 bases; junction bases not matched to a gene: 10. The CDR3 DNA follows: TGTGCCAGCAGGCCGCCCGGGACAGGGTCGACTGAAGCTTTCTTT. This translates into CASRPPGTGSTEAFF.

The sample holds a few counts of this clonotype. The rearrangement links TRBV7-3 to TRBJ1-2; a weak D match, TRBD1 (5 bases). Germline assignment: CDR1 SGHTA and CDR2 FQGTGA. The V end was cut by 5 bases, the J end by 6 bases, with 16 bases between. The CDR3 extends over 14 amino acids. CDR3 nucleotide sequence: TGTGCCAGCAGCGTGGGTCCGGGGGTGGATGGCTACACCTTC. Residues: CASSVGPGVDGYTF.

A few counts support this clonotype. The chain recombines TRBV2 with TRBJ1-3, with D uncertain. Trimming cost V 7 bases and J 0 bases, with 13 bases left between them. This CDR3 contains 15 residues. CDR1 SNHLY and CDR2 FYNNEI come from the germline V gene. The CDR3 reads CASKGFRRSGNTIYF. As DNA, the CDR3 is TGTGCCAGCAAGGGTTTCCGCCGCTCTGGAAACACCATATATTTT.

This clonotype was detected a few times. J is TRBJ2-2 and V is TRBV19; no clear D. Per germline, CDR1 LNHDA and CDR2 SQIVND (reference sequence). CDR3 size: 17 residues. Trimming left V 10 bases short and J 6 bases short, with 27 bases between. CDR3 nucleotides: TGTGCCACCGAGATGGTTTGGGCGGCAGGTAGCTCCGGGGAGCTGTTTTTT. It yields the protein CATEMVWAAGSSGELFF.